This note documents a single T cell receptor (beta chain) sequence. The antigen remains undetermined. This sample stems from a study of vaccination and CD4 T cells after COVID-19. Background on the study: Cells were stimulated with overlapping spike peptide pools from SARS-CoV-2, HCoV-NL63, HCoV-OC43 and HCoV-229E.

Sequencing of DNA taken from cultured CD4+ T cells relied on the Oncomine TCR Beta short-read assay. Investigators isolated genomic DNA from cultured CD4+ T cells. TCRdb reprocessed the PCR reads via MiXCR and lists one record per CDR3 protein. Here the sample spans more than 9,500 distinct CDR3 sequences, around 50% being singletons. Treatment of the sample: roughly ten-day PBMC culture with coronavirus spike peptide pools or control peptides (ViraFEST assay). Investigators isolated CD4+ T cells by negative selection after around ten days of culture. Trimming removed 1 base from V and 9 bases from J, with 8 bases in between. Germline lookup yields CDR1 SGHKS and CDR2 YYEKEE (reference sequence). The CDR3 spans 12 residues.

This TCR was recovered from a human donor who had recovered from COVID-19. The chain joins TRBV5-5 to TRBJ2-1, with no clear D. The sample consisted of CD4+ T cells from blood, cultured in vitro. CDR3 sequence: CASSLFAGEQFF. The DNA for the CDR3 is TGTGCCAGCAGCTTGTTCGCAGGTGAGCAGTTCTTC.